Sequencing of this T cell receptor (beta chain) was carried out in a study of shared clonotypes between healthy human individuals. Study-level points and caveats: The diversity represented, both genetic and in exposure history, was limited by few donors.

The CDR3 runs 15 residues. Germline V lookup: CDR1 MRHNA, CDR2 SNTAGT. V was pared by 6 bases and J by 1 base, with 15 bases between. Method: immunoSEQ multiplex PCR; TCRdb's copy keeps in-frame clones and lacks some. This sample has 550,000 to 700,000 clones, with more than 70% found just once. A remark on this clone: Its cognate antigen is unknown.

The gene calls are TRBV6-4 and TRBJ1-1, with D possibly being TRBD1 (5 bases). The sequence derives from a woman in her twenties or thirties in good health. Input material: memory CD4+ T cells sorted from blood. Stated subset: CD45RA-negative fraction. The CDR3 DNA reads TGTGCCAGCAGCCCTACAAGGAGGGGGAACACTGAAGCTTTCTTT. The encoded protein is CASSPTRRGNTEAFF.